This TCR beta chain derives from a study of PD-1 blockade in classical Hodgkin lymphoma (TCRdb year 2020). Looking at the study overall: Nivolumab dosing was 3 mg/kg intravenously every 2 weeks, continuing until either disease progression or unacceptable toxicity. To define a peripheral blood immune signature of response to PD-1 blockade in classical Hodgkin lymphoma, the study combined TCR beta sequencing with CyTOF.

The full study reports these points: The study was restricted to a single clinical trial cohort, and the causes of repertoire differences, possibly disease activity or prior therapy, were left undefined. Baseline TCR diversity was reported as lower in newly diagnosed patients than in healthy donors, and lower still in relapsed/refractory patients. Patients starting nivolumab less than 1 year after ASCT had lower diversity and were excluded from later analyses to avoid confounding by immune reconstitution. Baseline diversity similar to that of newly diagnosed patients was observed in trial patients achieving complete response, whereas significantly lower diversity was observed in partial responders and progressors. By C4D1, a significant rise was seen in CD4+ TCR diversity but not in CD8+ TCR diversity (p=0.0027 vs p=0.16), and the rise was most apparent among complete responders (p=0.02).

The CDR3 measures 16 amino acids from cysteine to phenylalanine. The only DNA kept is the CDR3, 48 bases in frame from the first base. Looking up the germline V gene (reference sequence) yields CDR1 MNHEY and CDR2 SMNVEV. Trimming removed 2 bases from V and 8 bases from J; the gene matches leave 12 bases unexplained. The time point label, as the study defines it: cycle 4 day 1 (C4D1), after more than 5 weeks of nivolumab. Relapse after autologous stem cell transplantation had occurred in all trial patients, and cohorts A, B and C were distinguished by prior brentuximab vedotin exposure. The trial cohort comprised about 60 patients with relapsed/refractory classical Hodgkin lymphoma whose best overall responses were complete response, partial response or progressive disease. In the multi-cohort phase II CheckMate 205 trial, trial patients received single-agent nivolumab. An independent review committee assessed best overall response by applying the 2007 International Working Group response criteria. Trial PBMCs were collected immediately before nivolumab initiation (C1D1) and during therapy at cycle 2 day 1 and cycle 4 day 1. Peripheral blood was collected in 8 mL Vacutainer Cell Preparation Tubes, from which PBMCs were isolated by centrifugation and then cryopreserved.

The Qiagen DNeasy kit was used to extract genomic DNA from unsorted PBMCs and from the negatively selected CD4+ and CD8+ fractions. TCR beta CDR3 regions were amplified by immunoSEQ multiplex PCR using primers annealing to V and J segments. A synthetic immune receptor repertoire was used to minimize amplification bias, and any remaining bias was removed computationally after sequencing. From the authors' description of their analysis: Repertoire diversity was quantified as the Shannon entropy index using custom Python scripts. The unsorted, CD4+ and CD8+ repertoires were each analyzed separately, with the exception of combined analyses, where CD4+ and CD8+ sequences were merged in silico. A clone counted as expanded when the clone's frequency after treatment rose at least 2-fold relative to C1D1, and clones undetected at baseline were given a pseudocount of 0.5. Clones with 0 or 1 copy at C1D1 were defined as singleton clones, while clones with 2 or more copies were defined as non-singleton clones. By matching protein sequences in sorted samples from the same patient, clones expanded in unsorted samples were annotated as CD4+, CD8+ or unknown. Wilcoxon tests were applied to paired samples to test diversity changes from C1D1 to C4D1. Not all clones reach the TCRdb copy of this immuneACCESS table, which keeps in-frame sequences only. Checked studies attribute under half of the gap to unresolved V genes and leave the rest unexplained. The D gene and trimming were derived from the DNA, and the V and J assignments and clone size from that table. The sample records about 64,000 clones, approximately 92% of which are singletons. The ten largest clones represent about 8% of the sample.

As to this clone: Its recognized antigen is unknown. Base qualities are missing; no much larger clone stands one base away.

The chain was built from TRBV27 and TRBJ2-1; 7 middle bases align to TRBD2. This sequence originates from a human donor with classical Hodgkin lymphoma. The source was peripheral blood mononuclear cells (PBMCs), collected before the fourth cycle of nivolumab. The DNA is as follows: TGTGCCAGCAGTTTACTCGGAGGACTAGTCGTGCATGAGCAGTTCTTC. Translated, it reads CASSLLGGLVVHEQFF.